The 15 T cell receptor beta chains given below trace back to one sample, sequenced in a study of cytomegalovirus exposure and HLA in healthy donors. The PCR employed 60 Vbeta primers together with 13 Jbeta primers. Data came from immunoSEQ multiplex PCR; TCRdb stores just in-frame clones and leaves some out. This table holds approximately 84,000 clones, under 80% found once. The source material was PBMCs. These receptors all stem from a man between 40 and 49 years old in good health and CMV-seropositive.

V and J are TRBV5-4 and TRBJ2-5; tentative D call: TRBD2 (6 bases). There are 14 residues in the CDR3. CDR1 and CDR2 (germline): SGHNT, YYREEE (reference sequence). V dropped 1 base and J dropped 3 bases, with 10 bases sitting between them. The CDR3, as DNA: TGTGCCAGCAGCTTGACCGGGACTGAAGAGACCCAGTACTTC. Its protein product is CASSLTGTEETQYF.

This sequence joins TRBV7-6 and TRBJ1-4; 8 bases align to TRBD1. Germline V gene lookup returns CDR1 SGHVS and CDR2 FNYEAQ. CDR3 length: 15 residues. V lost 7 bases to trimming and J lost 5 bases; unmatched junction nucleotides: 9. The CDR3 loop is CASTPLDRENEKLFF. In DNA, the CDR3 is TGTGCCAGCACCCCTTTGGACAGGGAAAATGAAAAACTGTTTTTT. The complete variable domain, with remaining parts taken from reference TRBV7-6 and TRBJ1-4, reads GAGVSQSPRYKVTKRGQDVALRCDPISGHVSLYWYRQALGQGPEFLTYFNYEAQQDKSGLPNDRFSAERPEGSISTLTIQRTEQRDSAMYRCASTPLDRENEKLFFGSGTQLSVL.

The V call is TRBV5-5, the J call TRBJ1-4; D is unclear. Trimming cost V 6 bases and J 2 bases, with 11 bases left between them. CDR1 is SGHKS, CDR2 YYEKEE, per germline (reference sequence). CDR3 length: 14 residues. The CDR3 reads CASNPPGTNEKLFF. The CDR3 DNA sequence: TGTGCCAGCAACCCCCCGGGGACTAATGAAAAACTGTTTTTT.

The V gene is TRBV15, the J gene TRBJ1-4; 10 positions match TRBD1. CDR1 is LNHNV and CDR2 is YYDKDF in the germline V gene (reference sequence). Losses at the gene ends were 0 bases for V and 8 bases for J; bases not matched to a gene: 3. This CDR3 is 15 amino acids long. CDR3 sequence reads: CATSRDDRGREKLFF. Here the CDR3 DNA reads TGTGCCACCAGCAGAGATGACAGGGGGCGGGAAAAACTGTTTTTT.

This clone was observed once. V gene TRBV9 combines with J gene TRBJ2-7; TRBD1 aligns across 7 bases. The J segment lost 2 bases and the V segment lost 1 base, leaving 3 bases of the junction unmatched. This CDR3 region has 14 residues. CDR1 and CDR2 from the germline V gene are SGDLS and YYNGEE. CDR3 in DNA: TGTGCCAGCAGCGTATTCGGGACAGCCTACGAGCAGTACTTC. Amino acids: CASSVFGTAYEQYF.

The rearrangement joins TRBV6-1 to TRBJ1-5; 7 bases are a match to TRBD1. This CDR3 is built from 15 residues. Trimming took 3 bases from V and 1 from J; bases not matched to a gene: 3. Germline V gives CDR1 MNHNS, CDR2 SASEGT. Written as DNA, the CDR3 is TGTGCCAGCAGTGATATGACAGGGAGCAATCAGCCCCAGCATTTT. It is translated as CASSDMTGSNQPQHF.

The J gene is TRBJ2-2, the V gene TRBV9; TRBD2 is a possible D gene (6 bases). There are 15 residues in the CDR3. V gave up 1 base and J gave up 5 bases, with 12 bases separating them. CDR1 is SGDLS and CDR2 is YYNGEE in the germline V gene. CDR3 nucleotide sequence: TGTGCCAGCAGCGTACAGACTAGTGGGACCGGGGAGCTGTTTTTT. Translating it yields CASSVQTSGTGELFF. Full variable domain (outside the CDR3, taken from reference TRBV9 and TRBJ2-2): DSGVTQTPKHLITATGQRVTLRCSPRSGDLSVYWYQQSLDQGLQFLIQYYNGEERAKGNILERFSAQQFPDLHSELNLSSLELGDSALYFCASSVQTSGTGELFFGEGSRLTVL.

This clone came up a few times. The chain recombines TRBV4-1 with TRBJ2-1; 10 nucleotides line up with TRBD2. The germline V gene encodes CDR1 MGHRA and CDR2 YSYEKL. The ends lost 0 bases at V and 2 bases at J; junction bases unmatched: 10. The CDR3 spans 19 residues. CDR3 coding DNA: TGCGCCAGCAGCCAAGATCAACTAGCGGGGTCCTCTCCCTACAATGAGCAGTTCTTC. This encodes CASSQDQLAGSSPYNEQFF.

V and J are TRBV2 and TRBJ2-3; TRBD1 aligns across 8 bases. There are 15 residues in the CDR3. The V segment lost 6 bases and the J segment 1 base; nucleotides outside the gene matches: 6. CDR1 SNHLY and CDR2 FYNNEI come from the germline V gene. CDR3 region: CASSGQGGGTDTQYF. CDR3 coding DNA: TGTGCCAGCAGCGGACAGGGTGGAGGCACAGATACGCAGTATTTT.

This chain joins TRBV30 and TRBJ2-5; 7 bases agree with TRBD2. The V gene's germline CDR1 is GTSNPN and CDR2 SVGIG (reference sequence). The ends lost 5 bases at V and 4 bases at J; junction bases unmatched: 4. The CDR3 contains 12 residues. CDR3 amino acids: CAWDTGGETQYF. In DNA, the CDR3 is TGTGCCTGGGACACGGGGGGAGAGACCCAGTACTTC.

The chain employs TRBV7-8 and TRBJ1-2; D unclear. The ends were cut back, 2 bases at V and 7 bases at J, with 11 bases in the middle. This CDR3 comprises 13 residues. Germline V gene lookup returns CDR1 SGHVS and CDR2 FQNEAQ. The CDR3 is CASSLNRGSGYTF. CDR3 in DNA: TGTGCCAGCAGCTTAAACCGGGGAAGTGGCTACACCTTC. Supplemented by reference TRBV7-8 and TRBJ1-2, the full variable domain reads GAGVSQSPRYKVAKRGQDVALRCDPISGHVSLFWYQQALGQGPEFLTYFQNEAQLDKSGLPSDRFFAERPEGSVSTLKIQRTQQEDSAVYLCASSLNRGSGYTFGSGTRLTVV.

The V and J genes are TRBV9 and TRBJ2-5; TRBD2 agrees at 7 bases. The trim removed 2 bases at V and 0 bases at J, leaving 7 bases unmatched. This CDR3 has 16 residues. CDR1 is SGDLS and CDR2 is YYNGEE in the germline V gene. The CDR3 region is CASSVRGGGYQETQYF. The CDR3 DNA reads TGTGCCAGCAGCGTGAGAGGCGGGGGTTACCAAGAGACCCAGTACTTC.

CDR3 sequence reads: CASSPKGVREQYF. CDR3 nucleotide sequence: TGTGCCAGCAGCCCGAAGGGGGTAAGGGAGCAGTACTTC. This chain links TRBV5-4 with TRBJ2-7; D perhaps matches TRBD1 (6 bases). V dropped 4 bases and J dropped 7 bases, with 15 bases sitting between them. The germline V gene has CDR1 SGHNT and CDR2 YYREEE (reference sequence). The CDR3 has 13 amino acids.

This clone was counted between two and nine times. The V and J genes are TRBV30 and TRBJ1-2, with TRBD1 matching over 7 bases. The CDR3 contains 13 residues. Per the germline V gene, CDR1 is GTSNPN and CDR2 is SVGIG (reference sequence). V lost 2 bases to trimming and J lost 3 bases; unmatched junction nucleotides: 3. This CDR3 is CAWSPQGDYGYTF. The CDR3 nucleotides are TGTGCCTGGAGTCCTCAGGGGGACTATGGCTACACCTTC.

The V gene is TRBV27, the J gene TRBJ1-6; no definite D call. Germline assignment: CDR1 MNHEY and CDR2 SMNVEV (reference sequence). The CDR3 contains 15 residues. V lost 2 bases and J lost 4, with 9 bases in between. The CDR3 DNA follows: TGTGCCAGCAGTTTAAACACGGGATATAATTCACCCCTCCACTTT. Its translation is CASSLNTGYNSPLHF.